This T cell receptor beta chain is from a study of type 1 regulatory T cells. For the study at large: An in vitro protocol generated T-allo10, a Tr1-enriched, alloantigen-specific CD4 T cell product. Overall study results and limits: Compared with non-type 1 regulatory T cells, type 1 regulatory T cells showed a more restricted TCR repertoire.

This clonotype was counted only a few times. Its antigen remains unidentified. TCRdb independently ran MiXCR on the reads; one entry per CDR3 protein. The profile shows around 65,000 distinct CDR3 sequences, 45% to 50% of them singletons. This sequence was found in a human donor in good health. The specimen was cultured non-Tr1 T cells, either the whole culture or a sorted T cell fraction (not recorded which).

This CDR3 is CASSSNPFNTGELFF. In nucleotides, the CDR3 is TGCGCCAGCAGCTCGAACCCCTTTAACACCGGGGAGCTGTTTTTT. The genes are TRBV5-1 and TRBJ2-2; D remains unclear. Germline V CDR1 and CDR2: SGHRS, YFSETQ. This CDR3 has 15 residues. The ends were cut back, 3 bases at V and 2 bases at J, with 11 bases in the middle.